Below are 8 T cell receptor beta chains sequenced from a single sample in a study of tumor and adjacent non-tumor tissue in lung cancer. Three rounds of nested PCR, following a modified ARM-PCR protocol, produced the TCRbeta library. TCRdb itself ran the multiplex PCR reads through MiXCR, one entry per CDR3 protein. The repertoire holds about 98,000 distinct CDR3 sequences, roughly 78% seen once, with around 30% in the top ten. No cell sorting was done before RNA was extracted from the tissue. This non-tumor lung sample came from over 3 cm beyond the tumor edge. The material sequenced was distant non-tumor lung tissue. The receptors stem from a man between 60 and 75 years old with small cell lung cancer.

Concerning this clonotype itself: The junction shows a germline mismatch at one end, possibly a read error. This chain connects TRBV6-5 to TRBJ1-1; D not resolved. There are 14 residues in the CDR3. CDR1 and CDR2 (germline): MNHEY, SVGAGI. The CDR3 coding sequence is TGTGCCAGCAGTTACCTCGGGGAATGCACTGAAACTTTCTTT. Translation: CASSYLGECTETFF.

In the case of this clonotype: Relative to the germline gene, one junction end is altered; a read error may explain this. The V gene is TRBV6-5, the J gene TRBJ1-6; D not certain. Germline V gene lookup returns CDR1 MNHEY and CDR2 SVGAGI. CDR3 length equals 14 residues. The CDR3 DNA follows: TGTGCCAGCATCCCCGGAACAGCGGCTTCATCCCTCCACTTT. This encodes CASIPGTAASSLHF.

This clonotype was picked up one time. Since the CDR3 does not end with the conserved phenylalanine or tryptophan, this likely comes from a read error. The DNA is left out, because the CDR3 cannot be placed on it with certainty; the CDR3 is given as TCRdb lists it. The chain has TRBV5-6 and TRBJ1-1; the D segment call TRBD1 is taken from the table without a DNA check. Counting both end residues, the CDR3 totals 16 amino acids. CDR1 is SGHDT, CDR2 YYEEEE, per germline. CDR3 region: CASSLASGTANTEASV.

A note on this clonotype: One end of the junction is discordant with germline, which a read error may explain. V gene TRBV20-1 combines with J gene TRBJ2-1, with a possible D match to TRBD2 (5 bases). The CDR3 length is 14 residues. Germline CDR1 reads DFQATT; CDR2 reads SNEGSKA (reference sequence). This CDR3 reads CTARGISGYNERFF. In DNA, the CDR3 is TGCACTGCTAGAGGGATCAGCGGTTACAATGAGCGATTCTTC.

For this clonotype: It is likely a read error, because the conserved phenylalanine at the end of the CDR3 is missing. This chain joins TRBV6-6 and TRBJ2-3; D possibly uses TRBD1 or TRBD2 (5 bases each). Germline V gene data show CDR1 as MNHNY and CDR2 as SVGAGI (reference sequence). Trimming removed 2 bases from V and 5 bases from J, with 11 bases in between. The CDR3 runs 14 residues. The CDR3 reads CASSYGGSQDTQYL. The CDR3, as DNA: TGTGCCAGCAGTTACGGGGGATCCCAAGATACGCAGTATCTT.

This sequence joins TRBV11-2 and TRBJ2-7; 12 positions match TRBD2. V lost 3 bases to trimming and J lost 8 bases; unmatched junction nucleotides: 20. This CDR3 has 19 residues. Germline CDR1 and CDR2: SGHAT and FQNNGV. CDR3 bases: TGTGCCAGCAGCTTTAGGGCTAGCGGGAGGGCTAGCCTTTATTACAAGCAGTACGTC. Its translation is CASSFRASGRASLYYKQYV.

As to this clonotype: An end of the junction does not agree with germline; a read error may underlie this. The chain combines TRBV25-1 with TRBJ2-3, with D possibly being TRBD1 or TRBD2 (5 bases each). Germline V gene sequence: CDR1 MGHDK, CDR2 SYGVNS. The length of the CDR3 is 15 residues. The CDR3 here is CATSESGRGADTQYF. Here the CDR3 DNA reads TGTGCCACCAGTGAGAGTGGGCGAGGGGCAGATACGCAGTATTTT. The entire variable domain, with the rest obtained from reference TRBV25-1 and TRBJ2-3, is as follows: EADIYQTPRYLVIGTGKKITLECSQTMGHDKMYWYQQDPGMELHLIHYSYGVNSTEKGDLSSESTVSRIRTEHFPLTLESARPSHTSQYLCATSESGRGADTQYFGPGTRLTVL.

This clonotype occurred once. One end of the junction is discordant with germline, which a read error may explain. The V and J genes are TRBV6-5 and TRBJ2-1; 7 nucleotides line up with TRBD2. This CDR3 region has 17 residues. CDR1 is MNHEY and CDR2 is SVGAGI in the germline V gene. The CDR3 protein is CASSYSIWGLTDNEQLF. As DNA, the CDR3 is TGTGCAAGCAGTTACTCGATCTGGGGACTAACGGACAATGAGCAGTTATTC.